This entry features one TCR beta chain sequence. This clonotype showed up just a few times. Its antigen is still unknown. A much larger clone sits a single nucleotide away, making a read error possible. Trimming removed 5 bases from V and 7 bases from J; the gene matches leave 9 bases unexplained. According to the germline V gene (reference sequence), CDR1 reads LNHDA and CDR2 reads SQIVND. The CDR3, cysteine through phenylalanine, is 14 amino acids long. Only the CDR3 portion is preserved as DNA: 42 bases, with reading frame beginning at the first base. Naive CD8 T cell libraries were made from 20,000 to 1,000,000 sorted cells using 10%, 30% or 50% of purified RNA. On a BD FACSAria II, naive CD8 T cells were FACS-sorted as CD8+CD4-CCR7+CD45RA+ and collected into RLT Plus buffer. Detection sensitivity was tested by spiking Jurkat RNA equal to roughly ten TCR copies' worth into samples containing 20,000-1,000,000 naive CD8 T cells. CD8 T cells were enriched using RosetteSep CD8+ T Cell Enrichment Cocktail and Ficoll-Paque, and the enriched cells then underwent ACK red cell lysis.

Libraries were prepared through PCR. The data were produced on an Illumina HiSeq 4000. Bulk TCR libraries were generated as previously described, with the TCR primers listed in Table S5 used. Purification of total RNA was performed with the Qiagen AllPrep DNA/RNA kit. Before any analysis, reads coming from multiple sequencing runs of the same library were combined into one pool. As for how the authors treated the data: Only reads with exact TCR constant sequence were kept, trimmed to 150 nt, and grouped by their 12-nt molecular barcodes. Within each barcode group, reads were sub-clustered at a 15% Levenshtein threshold, and quality-weighted consensus sequences were built per RNA molecule. Non-functional sequences were excluded, and lower-count sequences lying one edit away from another sequence were also excluded. Based on fitting two negative binomial distributions, any barcode sub-cluster with under 20% of the maximum read count was discarded. TCRdb applied fastp at Q25 and MiXCR to the public reads, then kept only in-frame beta chains. Every entry covers one CDR3 protein and lists the most common genes and DNA from its rows. The V and J calls reflect TCRdb's pipeline rather than the authors' work. The table for this sample lists approximately 670,000 distinct CDR3 sequences; just under 20% of them were counted only once. The top ten clones comprise around 0.9% of the sample.

This sample is part of a study of molecular identifiers for immune sequencing clone quantification (dated 2018 in TCRdb). Broadly, across the study: For a replicate experiment, the RNA from either around 20,000 or 100,000 naive CD8 T cells was divided into five aliquots, and four of those aliquots went on to sequencing. The study was a methods study using CD8 T cells to benchmark molecular-identifier clustering-based TCR repertoire sequencing (MIDCIRS) and TCR RNA copy counting.

Study-wide findings and limitations: Naive libraries contained spiked-in Jurkat TCR RNA (approximately ten copies' worth), which is not part of the donor repertoire. In CMV-specific effector cells, over 97% of molecules were held by clones above 20 RNA copies, whereas under 1% of molecules were held by such clones in naive cells. Modeling estimated about three recovered TCR RNA copies per cell, compared with around 9.7 by digital PCR, which implies approximately 30% capture efficiency. When barcode sub-clustering was not used, chimeric consensus sequences inflated TCR diversity, with chimeras reaching as high as 47%. Highly expanded clone sizes could be underestimated if identical TCR molecules share a barcode. Spiked-in Jurkat TCR RNA equal to a single cell's worth was reported to be detectable even within 1,100,000 naive CD8 T cells.

The TCR comes from a human donor in good health. Some libraries in this study had Jurkat cell RNA spiked in. The sequencing sample was made of naive CD8+ T cells from blood, with Jurkat cell RNA spiked in. The sample's cell subset or site label is to be understood as: FACS-sorted CD8+CD4-CCR7+CD45RA+ naive T cells. Recombination joined TRBV19 with TRBJ2-5, and TRBD2 matches 8 of the central bases. The DNA reads as follows: TGTGCCAGTAGTTCAACTAGCGGCAGTGGGACCCAGTACTTC. The encoded protein is CASSSTSGSGTQYF.